The 8 T cell receptor beta chains reported below all come from one sample, sequenced in a study of cytomegalovirus exposure and HLA in healthy donors. Researchers ran the PCR with 60 Vbeta and 13 Jbeta primers. Clones were sequenced by immunoSEQ multiplex PCR, and TCRdb holds only the in-frame ones, with some missing. The repertoire consists of about 130,000 clones, with around four fifths occurring once and the leading ten covering more than 1.5%. Sequencing was carried out using PBMCs. These receptors were taken from a man aged 40-49 years in good health and CMV-seronegative.

This rearrangement joins TRBV12-5 to TRBJ2-1, with TRBD2 matching 11 bases. The germline CDR1 and CDR2 sequences are LGHNT and FRNRAP. This CDR3 is 16 amino acids long. Trimming took 1 base from V and 8 from J; bases not matched to a gene: 7. The CDR3 region has the DNA TGTGCTAGTGGTTTGGGGGCTAGCGGGGGGCGGGATGAGCAGTTCTTC. It yields the protein CASGLGASGGRDEQFF.

This clone was observed once. This sequence joins TRBV27 and TRBJ1-2; 7 nucleotides match TRBD1. Trimming removed 6 bases from V and 7 bases from J; junction bases left unmatched: 8. The germline V gene has CDR1 MNHEY and CDR2 SMNVEV (reference sequence). The CDR3 totals 13 residues. CDR3 in DNA: TGTGCCAGCAGCCCAGGGGGTTGGAGTGGCTACACCTTC. This translates into CASSPGGWSGYTF.

The J gene is TRBJ1-5, the V gene TRBV7-2; D is possibly TRBD1 (5 bases). V lost 1 base, J lost 4 bases, and 11 bases lay in between. This CDR3 spans 15 amino acids. From germline, CDR1 is SGHTA and CDR2 FQGNSA. CDR3 loop: CASSLGRQPNQPQHF. The CDR3 region has the DNA TGTGCCAGCAGCTTAGGGAGACAGCCTAATCAGCCCCAGCATTTT.

V is TRBV27 and J is TRBJ2-6; D unclear. The CDR3 has 14 residues. The V gene's germline CDR1 is MNHEY and CDR2 SMNVEV (reference sequence). Trimming took off 11 bases at V and 0 bases at J, with 11 bases between the two ends. The CDR3 DNA is TGTGCCTCCTCTCCACTCTCTGGGGCCAACGTCCTGACTTTC. Translation gives CASSPLSGANVLTF.

The chain combines TRBV29-1 with TRBJ1-5, with TRBD1 identical over 8 bases. The V segment lost 6 bases and the J segment 2 bases; nucleotides outside the gene matches: 3. Per the germline V gene, CDR1 is SQVTM and CDR2 is ANQGSEA. CDR3 length: 13 amino acids. The CDR3 nucleotides are TGCAGCGTCGGGACAGGAGGCAATCAGCCCCAGCATTTT. Amino acids: CSVGTGGNQPQHF. The full variable domain, completed using reference TRBV29-1 and TRBJ1-5, is SAVISQKPSRDICQRGTSLTIQCQVDSQVTMMFWYRQQPGQSLTLIATANQGSEATYESGFVIDKFPISRPNLTFSTLTVSNMSPEDSSIYLCSVGTGGNQPQHFGDGTRLSIL.

CDR3: CASSPTWPVSNEKLFF. DNA for the CDR3: TGTGCCAGCAGTCCAACCTGGCCAGTTTCGAATGAAAAACTGTTTTTT. The chain couples TRBV27 to TRBJ1-4; no definite D call. The germline gives CDR1 MNHEY, CDR2 SMNVEV (reference sequence). The CDR3 is 16 residues long. The V and J ends lost 5 bases and 5 bases respectively, with 18 bases between them. Using reference TRBV27 and TRBJ1-4 for the parts outside the CDR3, the full variable domain is EAQVTQNPRYLITVTGKKLTVTCSQNMNHEYMSWYRQDPGLGLRQIYYSMNVEVTDKGDVPEGYKVSRKEKRNFPLILESPSPNQTSLYFCASSPTWPVSNEKLFFGSGTQLSVL.

The chain couples TRBV6-5 to TRBJ2-5; TRBD2 matches 7 bases. Germline V lookup: CDR1 MNHEY, CDR2 SVGAGI. The CDR3 has 13 amino acids. Losses at the gene ends were 5 bases for V and 5 bases for J; bases not matched to a gene: 5. In DNA form, the CDR3 reads TGTGCCAGCAGTGTAAGGGGAGGGGAGACCCAGTACTTC. It yields the protein CASSVRGGETQYF.

The chain is built from TRBV19 and TRBJ2-5, with a possible D match to TRBD1 (6 bases). Trimming cost V 5 bases and J 0 bases, with 10 bases left between them. Germline CDR1 reads LNHDA; CDR2 reads SQIVND (reference sequence). This CDR3 is 14 amino acids long. In DNA, the CDR3 is TGTGCCAGTAGTCGGGACACCTACCAAGAGACCCAGTACTTC. This translates into CASSRDTYQETQYF.